This T cell receptor beta chain was sequenced for a study of OX40 agonist ivuxolimab in advanced cancers. At the level of the study: An agonistic human IgG2 monoclonal antibody against OX40 (CD134) was given. Aged 23 to 79 with a mean of approximately 60 years, they were about 83% male.

The CDR3 is 14 amino acids. The V and J ends lost 6 bases and 5 bases respectively, with 16 bases between them. The germline gives CDR1 MNHNY, CDR2 SVGAGI (reference sequence). Here immunoSEQ multiplex PCR was the method, and the copy in TCRdb shows in-frame clones only, minus some. Of tens of thousands of clones listed, 88% are singletons. This clonotype was sampled from an adult with an advanced solid tumor such as melanoma, head and neck, liver or kidney cancer. The V call is TRBV6-6, the J call TRBJ2-5; D possibly corresponds to TRBD2 (6 bases). The sequences come from CD4+ or CD8+ T cells sorted from blood, collected in a trial of the OX40 agonist ivuxolimab. The CDR3 sequence: CASSKGGVSETQYF. The CDR3, as DNA: TGTGCCAGCAGCAAAGGAGGGGTTTCGGAGACCCAGTACTTC.